This T cell receptor beta chain came from a study of blood T cell repertoires in COVID-19. Across the whole study: Samples taken during acute and convalescent COVID-19 were collected in the United States, Italy and Spain. Sample material is recorded as cDNA or gDNA derived from T cells, B-cell-depleted T cells, or PBMCs.

In the authors' workflow: Reference gene primer amplification gave nucleated cell count estimates. Clones were sequenced by immunoSEQ multiplex PCR, and TCRdb holds only the in-frame ones, with some missing. V and J calls and clone size are copied from that table; D and trimming were computed from the DNA. The table includes nearly 350,000 clones, 91% detected once. CDR3 length equals 14 residues. The germline V gene has CDR1 WNHNN and CDR2 SYGVQD (reference sequence). V dropped 2 bases and J dropped 2 bases, with 8 bases sitting between them. The sequence came from a woman aged 18 to 35 who had recovered from COVID-19. The rearrangement joins TRBV10-1 to TRBJ2-3, with D unclear. Sequencing was done on a sample of peripheral blood. CDR3 nucleotides: TGCGCCAGCAGTGAGCTGTCAGTCACAGATACGCAGTATTTT. This encodes CASSELSVTDTQYF.